Shown below are 23 T cell receptor beta chains from a single sample sequenced in a study of T-cell reconstitution after alpha-beta-depleted transplantation in children. Using unique molecular identifiers, the investigators prepared the TCRbeta library. A single record per CDR3 protein comes from TCRdb applying MiXCR to the PCR reads. Of 100,000 or so distinct CDR3 sequences detected, approximately 6% appear once; the ten largest clones hold roughly 5.5%. The material sequenced was PBMCs, mostly from graft donor cells, taken 60 days after TCRalphabeta/CD19-depleted stem cell transplant. These receptors came from a female patient aged 2-9 years who had a stem cell transplant for Fanconi anemia, so the T cells may come from the graft donor.

The chain has TRBV6-2 or TRBV6-3 and TRBJ2-1, with TRBD1 identical over 7 bases. V was clipped by 5 bases and J by 6 bases; unmatched bases: 4. Per germline, CDR1 MNHEY and CDR2 SVGEGT. The CDR3 covers 13 residues. The CDR3 protein is CASSPGQINEQFF. The CDR3 DNA sequence: TGTGCCAGCAGTCCGGGACAGATCAATGAGCAGTTCTTC.

This clonotype was recorded at least ten times. The chain uses TRBV9 and TRBJ2-2; 9 bases line up with TRBD2. V lost 3 bases to trimming and J lost 1 base; unmatched junction nucleotides: 4. The CDR3 spans 16 residues. CDR1 is SGDLS and CDR2 is YYNGEE in the germline V gene. The CDR3 region has the DNA TGTGCCAGCAGCGCCTTAGCGGGGGAGAACACCGGGGAGCTGTTTTTT. This encodes CASSALAGENTGELFF.

This clonotype has a count of ten or more. The chain employs TRBV12-3 or TRBV12-4 and TRBJ2-2; D uncertain. The V gene lost 8 bases and the J gene lost 0 bases, with 10 bases spanning the gap. This CDR3 comprises 14 residues. The CDR3 nucleotides read TGTGCCAGCCGGAGCTTCACGAACACCGGGGAGCTGTTTTTT. Its translation is CASRSFTNTGELFF.

This clonotype was counted ten times or more. The junction shows a germline mismatch at one end, possibly a read error. CDR3 sequence: CASSEDGARNF. The CDR3 DNA follows: TGTGCCAGCAGTGAAGACGGGGCCAGGAACTTC. This chain links TRBV6-1 with TRBJ2-7; D is perhaps TRBD1 or TRBD2 (5 bases each). CDR3 length equals 11 residues. Germline V gene data show CDR1 as MNHNS and CDR2 as SASEGT.

This clonotype was seen a handful of times. This chain joins TRBV5-1 and TRBJ1-2; D unclear. The CDR3 contains 13 residues. Germline V lookup: CDR1 SGHRS, CDR2 YFSETQ. V shed 0 bases and J shed 2 bases, with 5 bases lying between them. The CDR3 reads CASSLVDNYGYTF. The CDR3 DNA reads as TGCGCCAGCAGCTTGGTTGACAACTATGGCTACACCTTC.

The genes are TRBV5-5 and TRBJ1-1, with 10 bases that match TRBD1. Germline lookup yields CDR1 SGHKS and CDR2 YYEKEE (reference sequence). This CDR3 is 15 amino acids long. V dropped 5 bases and J dropped 3; count of bases not matched to a gene: 7. The CDR3 DNA reads TGTGCCAGCAGACGTGGGACAGGGGAGGACACTGAAGCTTTCTTT. It encodes CASRRGTGEDTEAFF.

The sample holds many counts of this clonotype. The V gene is TRBV5-1, the J gene TRBJ2-2, with D possibly matching TRBD1 (5 bases). The V gene's germline CDR1 is SGHRS and CDR2 YFSETQ. V dropped 0 bases and J dropped 6 bases, with 6 bases sitting between them. The CDR3 runs 13 residues. The CDR3: CASSLVGPGELFF. The CDR3 DNA sequence: TGCGCCAGCAGCTTGGTGGGGCCCGGGGAGCTGTTTTTT.

In its sample, this clonotype was seen many times. V is TRBV29-1 and J is TRBJ2-5; no clear D gene. The CDR3 runs 15 residues. V was pared by 4 bases and J by 5 bases, with 20 bases between. Germline CDR1 and CDR2: SQVTM and ANQGSEA. Written as DNA, the CDR3 is TGCAGCGTTGGGAGAACGCGAGGCGGCGTCGAGACCCAGTACTTC. It yields the protein CSVGRTRGGVETQYF. Complete variable domain (other parts from reference TRBV29-1 and TRBJ2-5): SAVISQKPSRDICQRGTSLTIQCQVDSQVTMMFWYRQQPGQSLTLIATANQGSEATYESGFVIDKFPISRPNLTFSTLTVSNMSPEDSSIYLCSVGRTRGGVETQYFGPGTRLLVL.

This clonotype was counted only a few times. The gene calls are TRBV5-6 and TRBJ2-3, with D uncertain. CDR3 length equals 16 residues. V dropped 2 bases and J dropped 6 bases, with 19 bases sitting between them. Germline values: CDR1 SGHDT, CDR2 YYEEEE. CDR3 amino acids: CASSFQDPGYTDTQYF. CDR3 nucleotide sequence: TGTGCCAGCAGCTTTCAGGATCCCGGATACACGGATACGCAGTATTTT.

This clonotype was picked up many times. The genes are TRBV12-5 and TRBJ1-1; TRBD1 matches at 7 bases. CDR1 and CDR2 (germline): LGHNT, FRNRAP. J gave up 1 base and V 6 bases, and 5 bases lay outside the gene matches. The CDR3 has 14 amino acids. The CDR3 protein is CASGPGTENTEAFF. CDR3 nucleotides: TGTGCTAGTGGCCCCGGGACAGAGAACACTGAAGCTTTCTTT. Based on the CDR3 plus reference TRBV12-5 and TRBJ1-1, the full variable domain is DARVTQTPRHKVTEMGQEVTMRCQPILGHNTVFWYRQTMMQGLELLAYFRNRAPLDDSGMPKDRFSAEMPDATLATLKIQPSEPRDSAVYFCASGPGTENTEAFFGQGTRLTVV.

This clonotype occurred many times. The chain recombines TRBV28 with TRBJ2-2, with D unclear. This CDR3 has 16 residues. Trimming pared 7 bases from V and 1 base from J, leaving 16 bases between. CDR1 and CDR2 (germline): MDHEN, SYDVKM. Here the CDR3 reads CASNALWVGNTGELFF. CDR3 in DNA: TGTGCCAGCAATGCGCTGTGGGTGGGGAACACCGGGGAGCTGTTTTTT.

This clonotype appeared a few times. The chain links TRBV5-1 to TRBJ2-6; the match to TRBD1 covers 8 bases. This CDR3 comprises 15 residues. Unmatched junction bases numbered 6, after V lost 1 base and J lost 9 bases. Germline loops: CDR1 SGHRS, CDR2 YFSETQ. The CDR3 loop is CASSLLGQAVNVLTF. The CDR3 region has the DNA TGCGCCAGCAGCTTGTTGGGACAGGCTGTCAACGTCCTGACTTTC.

In its sample, this clonotype was seen many times. The chain couples TRBV5-1 to TRBJ1-1, with D perhaps matching TRBD1 (6 bases). The germline gives CDR1 SGHRS, CDR2 YFSETQ. This CDR3 region has 15 residues. Trimming took 5 bases from V and 3 from J, leaving 17 bases between them. Written as DNA, the CDR3 is TGCGCCAGCAGTGACAGGCCTCCAAGGGACACTGAAGCTTTCTTT. This codes for CASSDRPPRDTEAFF. Together with reference TRBV5-1 and TRBJ1-1, the CDR3 gives the full variable domain: KAGVTQTPRYLIKTRGQQVTLSCSPISGHRSVSWYQQTPGQGLQFLFEYFSETQRNKGNFPGRFSGRQFSNSRSEMNVSTLELGDSALYLCASSDRPPRDTEAFFGQGTRLTVV.

J is TRBJ1-2 and V is TRBV7-2; 8 bases are a match to TRBD1. CDR3 length equals 14 residues. The J segment lost 8 bases and the V segment lost 1 base, leaving 6 bases of the junction unmatched. Germline values: CDR1 SGHTA, CDR2 FQGNSA. This chain's CDR3 is CASSLDRTGQGYTF. CDR3 sequence (DNA): TGTGCCAGCAGCTTAGATAGGACAGGGCAAGGCTACACCTTC.

This clonotype was found many times. The chain carries TRBV29-1 and TRBJ2-1; tentative D call: TRBD1 (5 bases). Germline CDR1 and CDR2: SQVTM and ANQGSEA. Trimming shortened V by 4 bases and J by 10 bases, and 8 bases separated the two germline ends. There are 10 residues in the CDR3. CDR3 nucleotides: TGCAGCGTTGTCCCAGGGGAGCAGTTCTTC. Amino acid sequence: CSVVPGEQFF.

This clonotype showed up many times. The chain has TRBV6-1 and TRBJ2-2; possible D gene TRBD1, 6 bases. The V end was cut by 2 bases, the J end by 12 bases, with 19 bases between. The germline gives CDR1 MNHNS, CDR2 SASEGT. The CDR3 loop spans 15 amino acids. CDR3 sequence: CASSELSAGAGQLFF. Here the CDR3 DNA reads TGTGCCAGCAGTGAACTCTCGGCAGGGGCAGGGCAGCTGTTTTTT.

This clonotype turned up a few times. CDR3 in DNA: TGTGCCAGCAGTGCCTCCAAAGAGACCCAGTACTTC. Its translation is CASSASKETQYF. V gene TRBV25-1 combines with J gene TRBJ2-5, with D hard to call. This CDR3 has 12 amino acids. Germline V gene sequence: CDR1 MGHDK, CDR2 SYGVNS. Trimming pared 4 bases from V and 3 bases from J, leaving 6 bases between.

The chain employs TRBV12-3 or TRBV12-4 and TRBJ2-2, with TRBD2 identical over 9 bases. Trimming cost V 7 bases and J 5 bases; bases outside gene matches: 14. This CDR3 spans 17 amino acids. In DNA form, the CDR3 reads TGTGCCAGCACCTTTAGCGGGAGTGGTCGATTGACCGGGGAGCTGTTTTTT. This encodes CASTFSGSGRLTGELFF.

This clonotype was recorded a few times. The rearrangement links TRBV29-1 to TRBJ1-5; no reliable D call. The CDR3 has 12 residues. V was trimmed by 8 bases and J by 4 bases, leaving 12 bases between them. Germline loops: CDR1 SQVTM, CDR2 ANQGSEA. The CDR3 protein is CSPPRSNQPQHF. The CDR3 DNA reads as TGCAGCCCCCCGCGATCAAATCAGCCCCAGCATTTT. Using reference TRBV29-1 and TRBJ1-5 for the parts outside the CDR3, the full variable domain is SAVISQKPSRDICQRGTSLTIQCQVDSQVTMMFWYRQQPGQSLTLIATANQGSEATYESGFVIDKFPISRPNLTFSTLTVSNMSPEDSSIYLCSPPRSNQPQHFGDGTRLSIL.

This clonotype was observed many times. This chain connects TRBV3-1 to TRBJ2-1; D gene uncertain. The CDR3 spans 14 residues. From germline, CDR1 is LGHDT and CDR2 YNNKEL (reference sequence). Trimming took 1 base from V and 12 from J, leaving 16 bases between them. The CDR3 sequence: CASSQVYRARWQFF. The CDR3 bases are TGTGCCAGCAGCCAAGTTTATAGGGCTAGATGGCAGTTCTTC.

In this sample, this clonotype turned up a few times. This sequence joins TRBV27 and TRBJ2-5; the match to TRBD1 covers 7 bases. The CDR3 runs 14 residues. J was trimmed by 2 bases and V by 5 bases; bases with no gene match: 5. The germline V gene has CDR1 MNHEY and CDR2 SMNVEV (reference sequence). The CDR3 region has the DNA TGTGCCAGCAGTAGTTACAGGGGTCAAGAGACCCAGTACTTC. It translates to CASSSYRGQETQYF.

The J gene is TRBJ2-5, the V gene TRBV30; D remains ambiguous. Germline V gives CDR1 GTSNPN, CDR2 SVGIG (reference sequence). V was trimmed by 1 base and J by 1 base, leaving 10 bases between them. The CDR3 is 14 amino acids. The CDR3 loop is CAWSGWTAQETQYF. The CDR3 DNA reads as TGTGCCTGGAGTGGCTGGACGGCCCAAGAGACCCAGTACTTC.

This clonotype was seen many times. V gene TRBV12-3 or TRBV12-4 combines with J gene TRBJ1-1; the D gene is possibly TRBD1 (5 bases). CDR3 length equals 15 residues. Trimming took off 6 bases at V and 0 bases at J, with 14 bases between the two ends. This CDR3 is CASRLPGRLNTEAFF. CDR3 nucleotides: TGTGCCAGCAGACTCCCGGGACGCCTGAACACTGAAGCTTTCTTT.